Sequencing of this T cell receptor (beta chain) was carried out in a study of blood T cells in healthy people across ages. CDR1 and CDR2 (germline): SGHVS, FNYEAQ. Trimming cost V 5 bases and J 4 bases, with 11 bases left between them. The CDR3 spans 13 residues. A second PCR of 7 to 11 cycles used a sample-barcoded 5' primer and a J-beta primer mix. Each CDR3 protein is one row after TCRdb ran MiXCR on the 5' RACE reads. In the table there are 600,000 to 900,000 distinct CDR3 sequences, about a quarter of which are singletons. In this sample, this clonotype turned up many times. These same data were also listed under a study on T cells of mothers and their children. That paper notes: The donor cohort consisted of three healthy Caucasian mothers and their six children.

The source material was blood. V and J are TRBV7-6 and TRBJ1-2, with a tentative D call TRBD1 (5 bases). This TCR derives from a boy between 10 and 17 years old in good health. The DNA for the CDR3 is TGTGCCAGCAGCCCCAGGGAAAGCTATGGCTACACCTTC. Translated, it gives CASSPRESYGYTF.